The 3 T cell receptor beta chains listed next were all sequenced from one sample in a study of blood T cell repertoires in COVID-19. Some clones are missing from TCRdb's copy, which holds only in-frame ones; the method was immunoSEQ multiplex PCR. This table holds around 100,000 clones, 70% to 90% found once. Sequenced: peripheral blood. The receptor source for this set is a human donor in a cohort sampled during active COVID-19.

J is TRBJ1-3 and V is TRBV6-5; 8 positions match TRBD1. The V and J ends lost 5 bases and 4 bases, in that order; junction bases with no gene match: 7. This CDR3 is 15 amino acids long. The germline V gene encodes CDR1 MNHEY and CDR2 SVGAGI. Written as DNA, the CDR3 is TGTGCCAGCAGTACTCGGACAGGGACAGGAAACACCATATATTTT. As protein: CASSTRTGTGNTIYF.

The rearrangement joins TRBV6-5 to TRBJ1-5, with D maybe TRBD1 (5 bases). Trimming removed 0 bases from V and 6 bases from J, with 9 bases in between. The germline CDR1 and CDR2 sequences are MNHEY and SVGAGI. The CDR3 runs 14 residues. CDR3 bases: TGTGCCAGCAGTTACTCGGGGGGTTTTCAGCCCCAGCATTTT. It is translated as CASSYSGGFQPQHF.

The DNA of the CDR3 is TGTGCCAGTAGTTTCCAAGACAGGGGCGGCACTGAAGCTTTCTTT. The encoded protein is CASSFQDRGGTEAFF. The gene calls are TRBV19 and TRBJ1-1; 8 nucleotides align to TRBD1. Germline V CDR1 and CDR2: LNHDA, SQIVND (reference sequence). After removal of 5 bases from V and 4 bases from J, the junction contained 9 bases not matched to a gene. There are 15 residues in the CDR3.